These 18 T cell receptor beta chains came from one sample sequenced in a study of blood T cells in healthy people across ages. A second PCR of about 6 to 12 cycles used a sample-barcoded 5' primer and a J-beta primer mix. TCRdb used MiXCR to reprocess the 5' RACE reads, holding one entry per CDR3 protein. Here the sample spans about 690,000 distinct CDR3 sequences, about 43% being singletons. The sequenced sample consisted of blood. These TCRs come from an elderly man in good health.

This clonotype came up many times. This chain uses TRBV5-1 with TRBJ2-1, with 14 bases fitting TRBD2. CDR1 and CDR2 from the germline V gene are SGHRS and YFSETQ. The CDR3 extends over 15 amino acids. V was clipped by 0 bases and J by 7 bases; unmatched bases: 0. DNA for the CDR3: TGCGCCAGCAGCTTGGGGACTAGCGGGAGGAATGAGCAGTTCTTC. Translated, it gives CASSLGTSGRNEQFF.

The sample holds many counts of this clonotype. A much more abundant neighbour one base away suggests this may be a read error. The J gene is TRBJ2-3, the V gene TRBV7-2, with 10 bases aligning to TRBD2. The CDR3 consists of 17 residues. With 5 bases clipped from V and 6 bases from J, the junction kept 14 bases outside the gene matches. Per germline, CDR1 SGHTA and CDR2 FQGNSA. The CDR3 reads CASSPGGVAGGSDTQYF. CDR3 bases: TGTGCCAGCAGCCCGGGGGGTGTAGCGGGGGGATCGGATACGCAGTATTTT.

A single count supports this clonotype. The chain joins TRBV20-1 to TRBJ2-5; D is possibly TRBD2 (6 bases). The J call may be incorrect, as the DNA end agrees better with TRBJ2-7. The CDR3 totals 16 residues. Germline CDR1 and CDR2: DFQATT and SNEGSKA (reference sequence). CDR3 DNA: TGCAGTGCTAGCCCTAATAGGGGACTGGCCCTCATCGAGCAGTACTTC. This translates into CSASPNRGLALIEQYF.

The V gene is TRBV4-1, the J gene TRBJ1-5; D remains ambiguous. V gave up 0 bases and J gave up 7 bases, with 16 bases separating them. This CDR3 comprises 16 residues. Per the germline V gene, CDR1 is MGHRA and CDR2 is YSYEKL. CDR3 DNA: TGCGCCAGCAGCCAAGAGGTATCCAGGAGAGACCAGCCCCAGCATTTT. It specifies CASSQEVSRRDQPQHF.

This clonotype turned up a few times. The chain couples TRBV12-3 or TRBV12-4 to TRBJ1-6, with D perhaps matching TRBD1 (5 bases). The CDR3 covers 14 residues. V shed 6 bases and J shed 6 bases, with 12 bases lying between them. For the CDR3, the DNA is TGTGCCAGCAGCGAGCAGGGCGGTAATTCACCCCTCCACTTT. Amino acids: CASSEQGGNSPLHF.

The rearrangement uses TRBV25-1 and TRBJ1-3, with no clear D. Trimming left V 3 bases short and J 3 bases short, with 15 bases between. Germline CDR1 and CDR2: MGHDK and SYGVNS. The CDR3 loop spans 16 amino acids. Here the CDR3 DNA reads TGTGCCAGCAGTGATCCCCCGGGTACTGATGGAAACACCATATATTTT. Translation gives CASSDPPGTDGNTIYF.

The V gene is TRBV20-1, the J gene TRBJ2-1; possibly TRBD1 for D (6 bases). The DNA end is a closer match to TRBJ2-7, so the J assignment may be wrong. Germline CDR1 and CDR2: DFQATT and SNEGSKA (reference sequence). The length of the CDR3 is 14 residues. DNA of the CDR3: TGCAGTGCTAGAGACAGGGGCCCTACCTACGAGCAGTACTTC. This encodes CSARDRGPTYEQYF.

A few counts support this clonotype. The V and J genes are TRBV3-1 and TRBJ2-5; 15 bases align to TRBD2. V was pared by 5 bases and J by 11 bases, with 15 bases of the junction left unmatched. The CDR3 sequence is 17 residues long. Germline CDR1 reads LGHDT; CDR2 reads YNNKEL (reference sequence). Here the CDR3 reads CASSYFPGLAGGDVQYF. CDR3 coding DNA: TGTGCCAGCAGCTACTTCCCGGGACTAGCGGGAGGAGATGTGCAGTACTTC.

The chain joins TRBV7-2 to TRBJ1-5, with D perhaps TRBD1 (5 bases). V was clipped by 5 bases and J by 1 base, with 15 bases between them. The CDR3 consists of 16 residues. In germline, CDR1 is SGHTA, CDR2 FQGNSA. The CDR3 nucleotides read TGTGCCAGCAGCCCTCAGGGCATGGCGAGCAATCAGCCCCAGCATTTT. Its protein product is CASSPQGMASNQPQHF.

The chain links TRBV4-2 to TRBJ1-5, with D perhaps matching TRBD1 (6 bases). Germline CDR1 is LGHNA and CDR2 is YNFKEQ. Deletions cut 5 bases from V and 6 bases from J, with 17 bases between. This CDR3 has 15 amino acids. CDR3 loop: CASSSRVGAGQPQHF. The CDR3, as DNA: TGTGCCAGCAGCTCCCGAGTGGGGGCTGGTCAGCCCCAGCATTTT.

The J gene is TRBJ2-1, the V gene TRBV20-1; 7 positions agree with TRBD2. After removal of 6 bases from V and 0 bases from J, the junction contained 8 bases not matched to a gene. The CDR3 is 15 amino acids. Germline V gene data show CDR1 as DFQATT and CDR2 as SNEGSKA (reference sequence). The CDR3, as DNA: TGCAGTGCCCCCCGGCGGGGGAGCTCCTACAATGAGCAGTTCTTC. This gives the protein CSAPRRGSSYNEQFF.

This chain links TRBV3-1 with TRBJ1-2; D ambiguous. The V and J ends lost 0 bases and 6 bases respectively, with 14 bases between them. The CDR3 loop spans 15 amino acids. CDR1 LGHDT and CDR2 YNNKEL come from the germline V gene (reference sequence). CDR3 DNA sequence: TGTGCCAGCAGCCAAGATGTCATCTCAGTAGATGGCTACACCTTC. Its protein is CASSQDVISVDGYTF.

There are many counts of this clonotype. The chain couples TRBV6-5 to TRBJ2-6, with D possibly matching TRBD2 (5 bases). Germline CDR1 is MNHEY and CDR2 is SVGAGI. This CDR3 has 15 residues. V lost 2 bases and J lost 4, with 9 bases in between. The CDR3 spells CASSYRRAGANVLTF. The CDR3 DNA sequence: TGTGCCAGCAGTTACCGGCGGGCCGGGGCCAACGTCCTGACTTTC.

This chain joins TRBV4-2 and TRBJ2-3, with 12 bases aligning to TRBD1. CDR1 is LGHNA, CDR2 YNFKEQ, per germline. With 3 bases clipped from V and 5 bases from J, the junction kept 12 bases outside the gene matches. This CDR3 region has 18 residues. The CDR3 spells CASSQAKGGQGARDTQYF. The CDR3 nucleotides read TGTGCCAGCAGCCAGGCAAAAGGGGGACAGGGGGCGAGAGATACGCAGTATTTT.

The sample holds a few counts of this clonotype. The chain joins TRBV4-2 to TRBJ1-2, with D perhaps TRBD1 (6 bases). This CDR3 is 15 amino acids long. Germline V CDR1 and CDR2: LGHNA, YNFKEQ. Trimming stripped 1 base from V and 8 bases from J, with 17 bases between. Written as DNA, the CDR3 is TGTGCCAGCAGCCAAGTGGAGGGGGAAGGGGTGGGCTACACCTTC. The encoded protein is CASSQVEGEGVGYTF.

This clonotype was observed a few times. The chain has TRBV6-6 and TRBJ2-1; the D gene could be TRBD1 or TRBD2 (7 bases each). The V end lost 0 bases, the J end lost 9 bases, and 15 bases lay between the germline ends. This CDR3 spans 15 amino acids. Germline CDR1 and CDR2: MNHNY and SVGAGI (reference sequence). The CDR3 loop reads CASSYSQGGGSEQFF. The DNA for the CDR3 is TGTGCCAGCAGTTACTCACAGGGAGGGGGCAGTGAGCAGTTCTTC.

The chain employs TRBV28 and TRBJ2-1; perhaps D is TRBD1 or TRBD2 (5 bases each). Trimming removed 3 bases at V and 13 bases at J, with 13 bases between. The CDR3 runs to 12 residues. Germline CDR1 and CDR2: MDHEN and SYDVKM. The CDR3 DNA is TGTGCCAGCAGTTTCGCTGATGGGACCCAGTTCTTC. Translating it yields CASSFADGTQFF.

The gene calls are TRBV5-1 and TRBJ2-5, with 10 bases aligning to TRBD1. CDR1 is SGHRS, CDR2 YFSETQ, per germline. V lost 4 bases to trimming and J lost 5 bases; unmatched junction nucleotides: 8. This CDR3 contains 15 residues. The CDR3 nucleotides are TGCGCCAGCAGCAGAACCGGGACAGGGGACGAGACCCAGTACTTC. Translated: CASSRTGTGDETQYF.